A single sample is the source of the 3 T cell receptor beta chains below, sequenced in a study of T cell clonotyping in hematopoietic cell transplantation. Using immunoSEQ multiplex PCR, the repertoire was profiled, and TCRdb retains in-frame clones only, with some absent. Of some 17,000 clones listed, over 55% are singletons. The sample comprised peripheral blood mononuclear cells. Receptor source: a woman aged 55-69 years in good health. Some clones in this sample may be carry-over from other donors' samples.

The chain is built from TRBV29-1 and TRBJ2-3; 8 positions match TRBD2. J was trimmed by 4 bases and V by 7 bases; bases with no gene match: 10. CDR1 and CDR2 (germline): SQVTM, ANQGSEA. The CDR3 totals 14 residues. In DNA, the CDR3 is TGCAGCGCCGGAGGGGCGGGGGGAGCAGATACGCAGTATTTT. Translation: CSAGGAGGADTQYF.

The rearrangement joins TRBV29-1 to TRBJ1-2; unclear D gene. V was cut by 8 bases and J by 3 bases, with 4 bases left in between. Per the germline V gene, CDR1 is SQVTM and CDR2 is ANQGSEA. This CDR3 has 9 residues. As DNA, the CDR3 is TGCAGCACCCACTATGGCTACACCTTC. It yields the protein CSTHYGYTF.

V and J are TRBV6-5 and TRBJ1-2, with 7 positions matching TRBD1. Unmatched junction bases numbered 7, after V lost 6 bases and J lost 6 bases. This CDR3 contains 13 residues. Per germline, CDR1 MNHEY and CDR2 SVGAGI. DNA of the CDR3: TGTGCCAGCAGCCGACAGGGAGGGGATGGCTACACCTTC. As protein: CASSRQGGDGYTF.